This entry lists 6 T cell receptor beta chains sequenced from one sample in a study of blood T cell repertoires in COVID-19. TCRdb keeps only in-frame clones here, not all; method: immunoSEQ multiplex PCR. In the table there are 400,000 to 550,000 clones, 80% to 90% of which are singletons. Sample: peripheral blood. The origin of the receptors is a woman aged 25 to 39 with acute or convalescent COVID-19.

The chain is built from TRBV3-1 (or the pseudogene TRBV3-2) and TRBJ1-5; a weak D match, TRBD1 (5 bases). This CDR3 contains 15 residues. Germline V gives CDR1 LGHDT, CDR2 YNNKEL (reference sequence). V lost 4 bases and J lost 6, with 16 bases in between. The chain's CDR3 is CASSLRGSLGQPQHF. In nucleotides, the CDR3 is TGTGCCAGCAGCCTCCGGGGGAGTTTGGGTCAGCCCCAGCATTTT.

In nucleotides, the CDR3 is TGTGCCAGCAGATGGACAGCCGAGAACACTGAAGCTTTCTTT. Residues: CASRWTAENTEAFF. The chain links TRBV6-5 to TRBJ1-1, with D possibly matching TRBD1 (6 bases). The CDR3 runs 14 residues. The V gene's germline CDR1 is MNHEY and CDR2 SVGAGI. V was pared by 6 bases and J by 1 base, with 12 bases between.

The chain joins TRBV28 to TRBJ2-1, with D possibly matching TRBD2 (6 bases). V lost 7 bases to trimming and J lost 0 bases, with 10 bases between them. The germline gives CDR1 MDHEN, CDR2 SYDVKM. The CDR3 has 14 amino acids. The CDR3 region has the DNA TGTGCCAGCAATTTCGGGGGCTCCTACAATGAGCAGTTCTTC. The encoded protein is CASNFGGSYNEQFF. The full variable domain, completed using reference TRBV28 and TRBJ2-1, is DVKVTQSSRYLVKRTGEKVFLECVQDMDHENMFWYRQDPGLGLRLIYFSYDVKMKEKGDIPEGYSVSREKKERFSLILESASTNQTSMYLCASNFGGSYNEQFFGPGTRLTVL.

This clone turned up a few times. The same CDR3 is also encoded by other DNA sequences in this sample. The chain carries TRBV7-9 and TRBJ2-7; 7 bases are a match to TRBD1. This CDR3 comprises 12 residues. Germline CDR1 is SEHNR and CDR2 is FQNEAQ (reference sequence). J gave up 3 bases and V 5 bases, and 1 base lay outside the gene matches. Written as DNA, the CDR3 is TGTGCCAGCAGCCCAGGGGGCTACGAGCAGTACTTC. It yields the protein CASSPGGYEQYF.

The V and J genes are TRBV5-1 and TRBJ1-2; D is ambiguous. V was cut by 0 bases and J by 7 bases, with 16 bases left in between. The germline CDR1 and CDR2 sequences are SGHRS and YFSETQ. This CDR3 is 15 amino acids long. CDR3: CASSLAGEGLGGYTF. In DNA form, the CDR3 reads TGCGCCAGCAGCTTGGCCGGCGAGGGTTTGGGTGGCTACACCTTC.

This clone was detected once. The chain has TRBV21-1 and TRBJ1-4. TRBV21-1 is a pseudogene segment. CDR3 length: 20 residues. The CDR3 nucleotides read TGTGCCAGCAGCAAAACGGGGCTGGAAATGGGGGGGCGGACTAATGAAAAACTGTTTTTT. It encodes CASSKTGLEMGGRTNEKLFF.